What follows are 20 T cell receptor beta chains derived from one specimen sequenced in a study of blood T cell repertoires in COVID-19. TCRdb's copy holds only in-frame clones and misses some; the assay was immunoSEQ multiplex PCR. The table has around 170,000 clones, roughly 90% seen once; the top ten hold 7% to 7.5%. The sequencing sample was made of PBMCs or T cells enriched from blood (not recorded which). These receptors were taken from a woman in her fifties or sixties who had recovered from COVID-19.

The rearrangement links TRBV7-2 to TRBJ2-7; D gene ambiguous. Looked up from germline, CDR1 is SGHTA and CDR2 is FQGNSA. The CDR3 consists of 13 residues. V was cut by 2 bases and J by 6 bases, with 11 bases left in between. CDR3 protein: CASSLMELSEQYF. Here the CDR3 DNA reads TGTGCCAGCAGCTTAATGGAGCTTAGCGAGCAGTACTTC.

The gene calls are TRBV30 and TRBJ1-5, with 12 positions matching TRBD1. The V segment lost 3 bases and the J segment 6 bases; nucleotides outside the gene matches: 0. Germline loops: CDR1 GTSNPN, CDR2 SVGIG (reference sequence). The CDR3 contains 13 residues. CDR3 DNA sequence: TGTGCCTGGAGGGGACAGGGGGCTCAGCCCCAGCATTTT. Translated, it gives CAWRGQGAQPQHF.

The J gene is TRBJ1-1, the V gene TRBV2; D uncertain. The germline V and J ends were trimmed by 7 bases and 2 bases, with 11 bases remaining between them. The CDR3 covers 13 residues. CDR1 is SNHLY, CDR2 FYNNEI, per germline. For the CDR3, the DNA is TGTGCCAGCAACCGGGGATTAAACACTGAAGCTTTCTTT. Protein: CASNRGLNTEAFF.

The rearrangement links TRBV5-4 to TRBJ1-2; no firm D call. Trimming took 4 bases from V and 2 from J, leaving 12 bases between them. CDR1 is SGHNT and CDR2 is YYREEE in the germline V gene (reference sequence). The CDR3 is 14 residues long. CDR3 coding DNA: TGTGCCAGCAGCCTCAAAGGAGTGAACTATGGCTACACCTTC. This gives the protein CASSLKGVNYGYTF.

The rearrangement uses TRBV25-1 and TRBJ2-7; 13 bases are a match to TRBD2. With 4 bases clipped from V and 3 bases from J, the junction kept 12 bases outside the gene matches. The germline V gene encodes CDR1 MGHDK and CDR2 SYGVNS. The CDR3 has 18 amino acids. The CDR3 sequence: CASSGTSGRIRGNYEQYF. CDR3 nucleotides: TGTGCCAGCAGTGGGACTAGCGGGAGAATCCGAGGAAACTACGAGCAGTACTTC.

This clone has only one observation. J is TRBJ1-6 and V is TRBV24-1, with D tentatively TRBD1 (6 bases). From germline, CDR1 is KGHDR and CDR2 SFDVKD. V was cut by 9 bases and J by 7 bases, with 12 bases left in between. This CDR3 spans 13 amino acids. The CDR3 here is CATRDTLNSPLHF. In DNA form, the CDR3 reads TGTGCCACCCGGGACACCTTAAATTCACCCCTCCACTTT.

This clone was seen only once. The CDR3 sequence is CASSQVIAGGGTGELFF. CDR3 sequence (DNA): TGTGCCAGCAGCCAAGTCATAGCGGGAGGGGGCACCGGGGAGCTGTTTTTT. The chain joins TRBV3-1 (or the pseudogene TRBV3-2) to TRBJ2-2; TRBD2 matches 11 bases. CDR1 and CDR2 from the germline V gene are LGHDT and YNNKEL (reference sequence). This CDR3 contains 17 residues. The V segment lost 1 base and the J segment 4 bases; nucleotides outside the gene matches: 5.

The V and J genes are TRBV27 and TRBJ1-1; 7 bases align to TRBD1. V lost 6 bases, J lost 4 bases, and 11 bases stayed unmatched. CDR3 length equals 15 residues. From germline, CDR1 is MNHEY and CDR2 SMNVEV (reference sequence). The CDR3 nucleotides read TGTGCCAGCAGGTCCGTACAGGGGTCTACCACTGAAGCTTTCTTT. Its protein product is CASRSVQGSTTEAFF.

J is TRBJ2-5 and V is TRBV25-1, with TRBD1 as a possible D gene (6 bases). Germline-derived CDR1 and CDR2 are MGHDK and SYGVNS. V lost 3 bases and J lost 4, with 12 bases in between. CDR3 length: 14 residues. CDR3 nucleotides: TGTGCCAGCAGTGAGGTCCGAGGGGGAGAGACCCAGTACTTC. It encodes CASSEVRGGETQYF.

The V gene is TRBV28, the J gene TRBJ2-6; no definite D call. This CDR3 contains 19 residues. The germline V and J ends were trimmed by 0 bases and 1 base, with 16 bases remaining between them. CDR1 is MDHEN, CDR2 SYDVKM, per germline. The CDR3 sequence: CASSLWAGIYSSGANVLTF. The CDR3 coding sequence is TGTGCCAGCAGTTTATGGGCAGGCATTTATTCATCTGGGGCCAACGTCCTGACTTTC.

The J gene is TRBJ1-3, the V gene TRBV7-9; a weak D match, TRBD1 (5 bases). The CDR3 is 14 residues long. Germline CDR1 is SEHNR and CDR2 is FQNEAQ (reference sequence). Between the trimmed V and J ends, which lost 5 bases and 2 bases, there was a span of 10 bases. The CDR3 region has the DNA TGTGCCAGCAGCCACCAAGGGGCTGGAAACACCATATATTTT. It specifies CASSHQGAGNTIYF. Full variable domain (rest looked up from reference TRBV7-9 and TRBJ1-3): DTGVSQNPRHKITKRGQNVTFRCDPISEHNRLYWYRQTLGQGPEFLTYFQNEAQLEKSRLLSDRFSAERPKGSFSTLEIQRTEQGDSAMYLCASSHQGAGNTIYFGEGSWLTVV.

This chain joins TRBV18 and TRBJ2-7; 12 nucleotides align to TRBD2. V lost 3 bases and J lost 4; bases outside the gene matches: 4. The CDR3 is 15 amino acids. CDR1 and CDR2 from the germline V gene are KGHSH and LQKENI. This chain's CDR3 is CASSPSTSGSYEQYF. CDR3 sequence (DNA): TGTGCCAGCTCACCGTCGACTAGCGGGAGTTACGAGCAGTACTTC.

The V and J genes are TRBV5-1 and TRBJ2-2, with 8 bases aligning to TRBD1. Germline assignment: CDR1 SGHRS and CDR2 YFSETQ. This CDR3 has 14 amino acids. Trimming removed 7 bases from V and 6 bases from J; junction bases left unmatched: 8. The CDR3 DNA sequence: TGCGCCAGCGCCAGGACAGGGTTGCCCGGGGAGCTGTTTTTT. This sequence encodes CASARTGLPGELFF.

The sample holds one count of this clone. The V call is TRBV5-4, the J call TRBJ1-2; a possible D gene is TRBD1 (6 bases). The germline V and J ends were trimmed by 1 base and 4 bases, with 14 bases remaining between them. Germline CDR1 SGHNT, CDR2 YYREEE (reference sequence). The CDR3 contains 15 residues. CDR3 amino acids: CASSLSAGDGYGYTF. The CDR3 nucleotides read TGTGCCAGCAGCTTGTCTGCAGGGGATGGCTATGGCTACACCTTC.

In its sample, this clone was seen once. This sequence joins TRBV6-2 or TRBV6-3 and TRBJ1-2; 8 nucleotides align to TRBD1. The CDR3 sequence is 15 residues long. CDR1 is MNHEY and CDR2 is SVGEGT in the germline V gene. The J segment lost 6 bases and the V segment lost 2 bases, leaving 8 bases of the junction unmatched. The CDR3 loop is CASSYAPDREHGYTF. CDR3 DNA: TGTGCCAGCAGTTACGCCCCGGACAGGGAACATGGCTACACCTTC.

The V and J genes are TRBV29-1 and TRBJ1-2; D is ambiguous. Deletions cut 0 bases from V and 14 bases from J, with 22 bases between. Looked up from germline, CDR1 is SQVTM and CDR2 is ANQGSEA. The CDR3 consists of 14 residues. The CDR3 region is CSVEDAPNTMVQTF. CDR3 DNA: TGCAGCGTTGAAGATGCTCCAAACACCATGGTTCAGACCTTC.

The CDR3 nucleotides read TGTGCCAGCAGCTCTGGGGGGGCGAATGTGATAACTGAAGCTTTCTTT. Translating gives CASSSGGANVITEAFF. The V call is TRBV5-4, the J call TRBJ1-1, with D perhaps TRBD1 (6 bases). This CDR3 region has 16 residues. Germline assignment: CDR1 SGHNT and CDR2 YYREEE (reference sequence). The ends were cut back, 3 bases at V and 5 bases at J, with 20 bases in the middle.

This chain connects TRBV27 to TRBJ1-2, with a weak D call TRBD1 (6 bases). Germline CDR1 and CDR2: MNHEY and SMNVEV (reference sequence). The CDR3 contains 14 residues. Trimming left V 6 bases short and J 6 bases short, with 17 bases between. The CDR3 is CASRRWDTQNGYTF. CDR3 DNA sequence: TGTGCCAGCAGGCGGTGGGACACCCAAAATGGCTACACCTTC.

The chain employs TRBV7-6 and TRBJ1-3; a possible D gene is TRBD1 (6 bases). This CDR3 comprises 13 residues. Germline CDR1 is SGHVS and CDR2 is FNYEAQ. Trimming stripped 8 bases from V and 3 bases from J, with 11 bases between. The CDR3 spells CASAGVDGNTIYF. The DNA for the CDR3 is TGTGCCAGCGCAGGGGTGGATGGAAACACCATATATTTT.

J is TRBJ1-1 and V is TRBV5-1, with D possibly TRBD1 on 5 matching bases. Trimming removed 3 bases from V and 1 base from J, with 10 bases in between. The germline V gene has CDR1 SGHRS and CDR2 YFSETQ. The CDR3 totals 14 residues. The CDR3 loop is CASSSGQPNTEAFF. DNA for the CDR3: TGCGCCAGCAGCTCCGGACAACCGAACACTGAAGCTTTCTTT.